The next 31 T cell receptor beta chains were all read from a single sample in a study of cytomegalovirus exposure and HLA in healthy donors. With 60 Vbeta and 13 Jbeta primers, the PCR was carried out. Here immunoSEQ multiplex PCR was the method, and the copy in TCRdb shows in-frame clones only, minus some. The sample has some 70,000 clones; the top ten hold 0.83%. The sequenced sample was PBMCs. The receptor set was obtained from a boy younger than 18 in good health and CMV-seronegative.

The J gene is TRBJ2-5, the V gene TRBV18; TRBD1 matches 10 bases. The germline gives CDR1 KGHSH, CDR2 LQKENI. The CDR3 covers 15 residues. V lost 5 bases, J lost 4 bases, and 7 bases stayed unmatched. The CDR3 spells CASSSLGQGRETQYF. CDR3 coding DNA: TGTGCCAGCTCATCCTTGGGACAGGGGAGAGAGACCCAGTACTTC.

This chain links TRBV19 with TRBJ2-1, with D perhaps TRBD1 (6 bases). Germline V gene sequence: CDR1 LNHDA, CDR2 SQIVND (reference sequence). V gave up 5 bases and J gave up 0 bases, with 11 bases separating them. The CDR3 covers 15 residues. CDR3 sequence reads: CASSDRRRSYNEQFF. In DNA, the CDR3 is TGTGCCAGTAGTGACAGGAGGCGCTCCTACAATGAGCAGTTCTTC. The variable domain in full, with the rest retrieved from reference TRBV19 and TRBJ2-1, is DGGITQSPKYLFRKEGQNVTLSCEQNLNHDAMYWYRQDPGQGLRLIYYSQIVNDFQKGDIAEGYSVSREKKESFPLTVTSAQKNPTAFYLCASSDRRRSYNEQFFGPGTRLTVL.

The V call is TRBV16, the J call TRBJ1-1, with D hard to call. Trimming pared 1 base from V and 12 bases from J, leaving 15 bases between. CDR3 length equals 13 residues. Germline-derived CDR1 and CDR2 are KGHSY and FQNENV. The CDR3 is CASSQLGGAGSFF. The DNA of the CDR3 is TGTGCCAGCAGCCAATTAGGAGGAGCCGGGTCTTTCTTT.

The chain uses TRBV30 and TRBJ2-2, with 7 bases that match TRBD2. This CDR3 is 13 amino acids long. V shed 2 bases and J 6 bases; nucleotides not matched to a gene: 3. Per the germline V gene, CDR1 is GTSNPN and CDR2 is SVGIG (reference sequence). DNA for the CDR3: TGTGCCTGGAGTCGCCTAGCGGCCGGGGAGCTGTTTTTT. It yields the protein CAWSRLAAGELFF. The full variable domain, completed using reference TRBV30 and TRBJ2-2, is SQTIHQWPATLVQPVGSPLSLECTVEGTSNPNLYWYRQAAGRGLQLLFYSVGIGQISSEVPQNLSASRPQDRQFILSSKKLLLSDSGFYLCAWSRLAAGELFFGEGSRLTVL.

This sequence joins TRBV4-3 and TRBJ2-7, with 8 nucleotides matching TRBD1. The CDR3 loop spans 18 amino acids. CDR1 and CDR2 (germline): LGHNA, YSLEER. V lost 2 bases to trimming and J lost 1 base; unmatched junction nucleotides: 13. CDR3 sequence reads: CASSQSFPTGTGSYEQYF. CDR3 bases: TGCGCCAGCAGCCAATCTTTCCCGACCGGGACAGGATCCTACGAGCAGTACTTC.

The chain links TRBV5-1 to TRBJ1-1; 9 positions agree with TRBD1. The germline V gene has CDR1 SGHRS and CDR2 YFSETQ. V shed 5 bases, J shed 5 bases, and the junction held 10 bases outside the gene matches. CDR3 length equals 15 residues. As DNA, the CDR3 is TGCGCCAGCAGTCCGGGACAGGGCGTTTCGACTGAAGCTTTCTTT. Protein sequence: CASSPGQGVSTEAFF. Complete variable domain (other parts from reference TRBV5-1 and TRBJ1-1): KAGVTQTPRYLIKTRGQQVTLSCSPISGHRSVSWYQQTPGQGLQFLFEYFSETQRNKGNFPGRFSGRQFSNSRSEMNVSTLELGDSALYLCASSPGQGVSTEAFFGQGTRLTVV.

The rearrangement uses TRBV19 and TRBJ2-7; no reliable D call. CDR1 and CDR2 from the germline V gene are LNHDA and SQIVND (reference sequence). Trimming stripped 10 bases from V and 0 bases from J, with 16 bases between. The CDR3 extends over 14 amino acids. CDR3 nucleotide sequence: TGTGCCACCAGGCCGGCCTTCGCCTCCTACGAGCAGTACTTC. This encodes CATRPAFASYEQYF.

This chain joins TRBV19 and TRBJ2-1; maybe TRBD1 (5 bases). The CDR3 is 15 amino acids. Germline CDR1 LNHDA, CDR2 SQIVND (reference sequence). Trimming left V 1 base short and J 2 bases short, with 9 bases between. The CDR3 here is CASSIGQGTYNEQFF. CDR3 coding DNA: TGTGCCAGTAGTATAGGGCAGGGAACCTACAATGAGCAGTTCTTC. Full variable domain (missing parts from reference TRBV19 and TRBJ2-1): DGGITQSPKYLFRKEGQNVTLSCEQNLNHDAMYWYRQDPGQGLRLIYYSQIVNDFQKGDIAEGYSVSREKKESFPLTVTSAQKNPTAFYLCASSIGQGTYNEQFFGPGTRLTVL.

V and J are TRBV9 and TRBJ1-2; D unclear. The germline V gene encodes CDR1 SGDLS and CDR2 YYNGEE. CDR3 size: 13 residues. V was pared by 4 bases and J by 6 bases, with 13 bases between. The CDR3 here is CASSPSPSDGYTF. CDR3 nucleotides: TGTGCCAGCAGCCCCTCCCCTAGCGATGGCTACACCTTC.

The chain links TRBV9 to TRBJ2-5; 15 bases fit TRBD2. Germline CDR1 SGDLS, CDR2 YYNGEE. This CDR3 is built from 20 residues. V lost 0 bases and J lost 2; bases outside the gene matches: 11. As DNA, the CDR3 is TGTGCCAGCAGCGTAGCTTCAGCGGGACTAGCGGGAGGAGGGCAAGAGACCCAGTACTTC. Its translation is CASSVASAGLAGGGQETQYF.

This chain links TRBV6-5 with TRBJ1-2; no firm D call. Between the trimmed V and J ends, which lost 0 bases and 8 bases, there was a span of 10 bases. This CDR3 spans 13 amino acids. CDR1 MNHEY and CDR2 SVGAGI come from the germline V gene. The CDR3 nucleotides read TGTGCCAGCAGTTACTCCCGGGGTGGCGGCTACACCTTC. Translated: CASSYSRGGGYTF.

V usage is TRBV6-6 and J usage is TRBJ1-4; the D gene is possibly TRBD1 (6 bases). Trimming took off 0 bases at V and 8 bases at J, with 16 bases between the two ends. CDR3 length: 16 residues. Germline lookup yields CDR1 MNHNY and CDR2 SVGAGI (reference sequence). Here the CDR3 DNA reads TGTGCCAGCAGTTACTCGGGCTGGGGGCGGAGGGAAAAACTGTTTTTT. Encoded protein: CASSYSGWGRREKLFF.

This chain links TRBV29-1 with TRBJ2-7; 8 nucleotides line up with TRBD1. This CDR3 has 14 residues. Trimming cost V 0 bases and J 2 bases; bases outside gene matches: 3. Germline V lookup: CDR1 SQVTM, CDR2 ANQGSEA. The CDR3 protein is CSVEDGTGAYEQYF. The DNA of the CDR3 is TGCAGCGTTGAAGATGGGACAGGTGCCTACGAGCAGTACTTC.

V usage is TRBV5-1 and J usage is TRBJ2-5; D uncertain. V lost 8 bases to trimming and J lost 2 bases, with 7 bases between them. Germline values: CDR1 SGHRS, CDR2 YFSETQ. This CDR3 is 11 amino acids long. The CDR3 here is CARSEQETQYF. The CDR3 region has the DNA TGCGCCAGAAGCGAGCAAGAGACCCAGTACTTC.

CDR3 loop: CASSLTGLSGHTDTQYF. The CDR3 bases are TGTGCCAGCAGCTTAACGGGCCTTAGCGGGCACACAGATACGCAGTATTTT. V gene TRBV7-8 combines with J gene TRBJ2-3, with 7 positions matching TRBD2. From germline, CDR1 is SGHVS and CDR2 FQNEAQ. V dropped 2 bases and J dropped 2; count of bases not matched to a gene: 10. This CDR3 has 17 residues. Supplemented by reference TRBV7-8 and TRBJ2-3, the full variable domain reads GAGVSQSPRYKVAKRGQDVALRCDPISGHVSLFWYQQALGQGPEFLTYFQNEAQLDKSGLPSDRFFAERPEGSVSTLKIQRTQQEDSAVYLCASSLTGLSGHTDTQYFGPGTRLTVL.

The chain recombines TRBV4-2 with TRBJ2-3, with TRBD2 as a possible D gene (6 bases). V lost 8 bases to trimming and J lost 2 bases, with 14 bases between them. Germline assignment: CDR1 LGHNA and CDR2 YNFKEQ. The length of the CDR3 is 14 residues. The DNA for the CDR3 is TGTGCCAGCGGGCCGGGCGGGACCACAGATACGCAGTATTTT. Its translation: CASGPGGTTDTQYF.

V is TRBV18 and J is TRBJ2-1; 11 bases are a match to TRBD2. Germline CDR1 KGHSH, CDR2 LQKENI. There are 16 residues in the CDR3. V lost 6 bases and J lost 9; bases outside the gene matches: 13. Written as DNA, the CDR3 is TGTGCCAGCTCGGAAGGGGGACTAGCGGCGTTCAGTGAGCAGTTCTTC. Protein sequence: CASSEGGLAAFSEQFF.

This chain links TRBV6-1 with TRBJ1-3; 7 bases are shared with TRBD1. Germline CDR1 and CDR2: MNHNS and SASEGT. With 4 bases clipped from V and 4 bases from J, the junction kept 1 base outside the gene matches. CDR3 length: 13 residues. CDR3 residues: CASSGQGGNTIYF. For the CDR3, the DNA is TGTGCCAGCAGTGGACAGGGAGGAAACACCATATATTTT.

The chain links TRBV2 to TRBJ2-1, with 9 bases matching TRBD2. From germline, CDR1 is SNHLY and CDR2 FYNNEI. V was pared by 0 bases and J by 7 bases, with 7 bases of the junction left unmatched. This CDR3 comprises 16 residues. This CDR3 reads CASSEAPAGGRNEQFF. CDR3 sequence (DNA): TGTGCCAGCAGTGAAGCGCCAGCGGGGGGCCGGAATGAGCAGTTCTTC.

The chain is built from TRBV30 and TRBJ2-1, with TRBD1 matching over 8 bases. Germline V gives CDR1 GTSNPN, CDR2 SVGIG (reference sequence). CDR3 length: 15 amino acids. The trim removed 0 bases at V and 3 bases at J, leaving 4 bases unmatched. In DNA form, the CDR3 reads TGTGCCTGGAGTGTACTGGACAGGGACTACAATGAGCAGTTCTTC. The encoded protein is CAWSVLDRDYNEQFF.

The chain carries TRBV29-1 and TRBJ2-3; 10 bases agree with TRBD2. Germline V gene lookup returns CDR1 SQVTM and CDR2 ANQGSEA. Trimming at V came to 3 bases and at J to 0 bases, leaving 12 bases not matched to a gene. CDR3 length: 18 residues. In nucleotides, the CDR3 is TGCAGCGTTGAGACTAGCGGGTATAATTTCTCTAGCACAGATACGCAGTATTTT. Its protein is CSVETSGYNFSSTDTQYF.

This chain joins TRBV29-1 and TRBJ2-1, with D maybe TRBD1 (5 bases). V gave up 3 bases and J gave up 0 bases, with 6 bases separating them. This CDR3 has 13 residues. From germline, CDR1 is SQVTM and CDR2 ANQGSEA. The CDR3 DNA reads TGCAGCGTTGAGGACAACTCCTACAATGAGCAGTTCTTC. It is translated as CSVEDNSYNEQFF.

This rearrangement joins TRBV18 to TRBJ2-7; TRBD1 agrees at 8 bases. V gave up 2 bases and J gave up 2 bases; unmatched junction bases: 11. The CDR3 runs 17 residues. The germline V gene encodes CDR1 KGHSH and CDR2 LQKENI. CDR3 in amino acids: CASSPAGRTGPTYEQYF. CDR3 coding DNA: TGTGCCAGCTCACCAGCAGGCCGGACAGGGCCTACCTACGAGCAGTACTTC.

The rearrangement links TRBV4-1 to TRBJ1-1; 9 nucleotides line up with TRBD1. The germline V gene encodes CDR1 MGHRA and CDR2 YSYEKL. The V gene end was trimmed by 0 bases and the J gene end by 0 bases; junction bases not matched to a gene: 2. CDR3 length: 16 amino acids. The DNA of the CDR3 is TGCGCCAGCAGCCAAGAAGGGACAGGGATGAACACTGAAGCTTTCTTT. Protein product: CASSQEGTGMNTEAFF.

With regard to this clone: The junction departs from the called germline gene at one end, perhaps through a read error. This chain links TRBV30 with TRBJ1-2; D might be TRBD1 (6 bases). This CDR3 has 15 residues. Germline CDR1 and CDR2: GTSNPN and SVGIG (reference sequence). Here the CDR3 reads CAGSVLPTGNYGYTF. Written as DNA, the CDR3 is TGTGCCGGGAGTGTATTGCCTACAGGGAACTATGGCTACACCTTC.

The gene calls are TRBV7-9 and TRBJ1-1, with D perhaps TRBD1 (6 bases). The CDR3 spans 12 residues. The V gene's germline CDR1 is SEHNR and CDR2 FQNEAQ (reference sequence). V gave up 5 bases and J gave up 3 bases, with 7 bases separating them. The CDR3 loop is CASSEGDTEAFF. The CDR3 DNA follows: TGTGCCAGCAGCGAGGGGGACACTGAAGCTTTCTTT.

The rearrangement links TRBV6-1 to TRBJ1-1; TRBD1 aligns across 9 bases. Trimming at V came to 5 bases and at J to 5 bases, leaving 6 bases not matched to a gene. The CDR3 totals 14 residues. Germline CDR1 is MNHNS and CDR2 is SASEGT. The CDR3 spells CASSPGQGWTEAFF. CDR3 DNA sequence: TGTGCCAGCAGTCCCGGACAGGGGTGGACTGAAGCTTTCTTT.

The chain couples TRBV7-2 to TRBJ1-1, with 8 bases fitting TRBD1. The CDR3 length is 17 residues. V was clipped by 3 bases and J by 4 bases; unmatched bases: 13. Germline V lookup: CDR1 SGHTA, CDR2 FQGNSA. The CDR3 DNA is TGTGCCAGCAGCTTTGAAAAGGGGGACAGGCGGGGCACTGAAGCTTTCTTT. It codes for CASSFEKGDRRGTEAFF.

The rearrangement links TRBV19 to TRBJ2-5; 9 bases map to TRBD2. CDR3 length: 15 amino acids. The germline V gene encodes CDR1 LNHDA and CDR2 SQIVND (reference sequence). V shed 5 bases, J shed 2 bases, and the junction held 6 bases outside the gene matches. The CDR3 DNA reads as TGTGCCAGTAGTTGGCGGGAGGGTTCTCAAGAGACCCAGTACTTC. Translated: CASSWREGSQETQYF.

V is TRBV4-1 and J is TRBJ2-1; 7 nucleotides agree with TRBD1. There are 19 residues in the CDR3. The germline CDR1 and CDR2 sequences are MGHRA and YSYEKL. J gave up 9 bases and V 2 bases, and 22 bases lay outside the gene matches. The CDR3 protein is CASSQSRGRVGSRDSEQFF. DNA for the CDR3: TGCGCCAGCAGCCAAAGTAGGGGCAGGGTGGGCAGTCGGGACAGTGAGCAGTTCTTC.

The V gene is TRBV18, the J gene TRBJ1-1, with D perhaps matching TRBD1 (6 bases). This CDR3 region has 15 residues. V shed 3 bases and J shed 1 base, with 12 bases lying between them. CDR1 is KGHSH, CDR2 LQKENI, per germline. DNA for the CDR3: TGTGCCAGCTCACCGTTAGAAGGGGGGAACACTGAAGCTTTCTTT. Its protein is CASSPLEGGNTEAFF.